The next 16 T cell receptor beta chains were all read from a single sample in a study of T cell responses to AZD1222 COVID-19 vaccine. The method was immunoSEQ multiplex PCR; TCRdb's version includes in-frame clones alone and lacks a portion of them. There are under 130,000 clones in the sample; 88% occur only once, and about 9.1% lies in the top ten. Source: peripheral blood, taken on day 0 of AZD1222 vaccination. Receptors were obtained from an adult in good health.

The chain has TRBV10-3 and TRBJ1-4; perhaps TRBD1 as D (6 bases). V was cut by 3 bases and J by 6 bases, with 11 bases left in between. This CDR3 spans 14 amino acids. Germline CDR1 and CDR2: ENHRY and SYGVKD. DNA for the CDR3: TGTGCCATCAGTGAACGGGGGGCGGATGAAAAACTGTTTTTT. This gives the protein CAISERGADEKLFF.

The count of this clone is one. This chain uses TRBV5-1 with TRBJ2-7, with D tentatively TRBD1 (5 bases). V dropped 4 bases and J dropped 6 bases, with 14 bases sitting between them. Germline values: CDR1 SGHRS, CDR2 YFSETQ. The length of the CDR3 is 13 residues. CDR3 residues: CASSLMGQGEQYF. The CDR3 DNA sequence: TGCGCCAGCAGCCTGATGGGGCAGGGCGAGCAGTACTTC.

The chain couples TRBV5-1 to TRBJ1-6; a weak D match, TRBD1 (6 bases). The CDR3 consists of 15 residues. Germline CDR1 is SGHRS and CDR2 is YFSETQ. The ends were cut back, 3 bases at V and 3 bases at J, with 10 bases in the middle. The CDR3 DNA reads as TGCGCCAGCAGCTGGAACAGGGTCTATAATTCACCCCTCCACTTT. It translates to CASSWNRVYNSPLHF.

This clone was seen once. This chain's CDR3 is CASSLGTTGNTIYF. The CDR3 region has the DNA TGTGCCAGCAGCCTGGGGACAACTGGAAACACCATATATTTT. The V call is TRBV7-9, the J call TRBJ1-3, with D possibly matching TRBD1 (6 bases). This CDR3 region has 14 residues. CDR1 and CDR2 from the germline V gene are SEHNR and FQNEAQ (reference sequence). Trimming shortened V by 5 bases and J by 2 bases, and 10 bases separated the two germline ends.

Only one count was recorded for this clone. The V and J genes are TRBV29-1 and TRBJ2-3; possible D gene TRBD1, 6 bases. Trimming took off 3 bases at V and 1 base at J, with 11 bases between the two ends. Germline CDR1 and CDR2: SQVTM and ANQGSEA. This CDR3 has 14 residues. CDR3 sequence reads: CSVDLQGGTDTQYF. DNA of the CDR3: TGCAGCGTTGACCTACAGGGTGGCACAGATACGCAGTATTTT.

This chain uses TRBV28 with TRBJ1-1; TRBD1 might be the D (5 bases). Germline V gene lookup returns CDR1 MDHEN and CDR2 SYDVKM. The CDR3 contains 15 residues. V was cut by 6 bases and J by 1 base, with 15 bases left in between. As DNA, the CDR3 is TGTGCCAGCAGCGTCAGGTCCAGGGCGAACACTGAAGCTTTCTTT. It is translated as CASSVRSRANTEAFF.

The J gene is TRBJ2-2, the V gene TRBV28; tentatively, D is TRBD1 or TRBD2 (5 bases each). V dropped 2 bases and J dropped 7 bases, with 14 bases sitting between them. This CDR3 contains 15 residues. CDR1 is MDHEN, CDR2 SYDVKM, per germline. The CDR3 sequence is CASSLPSGTGGELFF. CDR3 sequence (DNA): TGTGCCAGCAGTTTACCATCCGGGACGGGCGGGGAGCTGTTTTTT.

V usage is TRBV9 and J usage is TRBJ2-3; possibly TRBD2 for D (5 bases). This CDR3 contains 16 residues. Germline CDR1 and CDR2: SGDLS and YYNGEE. Trimming cost V 4 bases and J 5 bases, with 20 bases left between them. CDR3 sequence reads: CASSPSGRAGGDTQYF. The CDR3 bases are TGTGCCAGCAGCCCCTCGGGCCGTGCGGGCGGAGATACGCAGTATTTT. The complete variable domain, with remaining parts taken from reference TRBV9 and TRBJ2-3, reads DSGVTQTPKHLITATGQRVTLRCSPRSGDLSVYWYQQSLDQGLQFLIQYYNGEERAKGNILERFSAQQFPDLHSELNLSSLELGDSALYFCASSPSGRAGGDTQYFGPGTRLTVL.

V and J are TRBV19 and TRBJ2-7; 8 nucleotides agree with TRBD1. The germline CDR1 and CDR2 sequences are LNHDA and SQIVND (reference sequence). Trimming took 5 bases from V and 5 from J; bases not matched to a gene: 8. The length of the CDR3 is 14 residues. The CDR3, as DNA: TGTGCCAGTAGTTTGGACAGGGAGTCGGACGAGCAGTACTTC. Its protein is CASSLDRESDEQYF.

The chain has TRBV5-5 and TRBJ2-7; perhaps D is TRBD1 or TRBD2 (6 bases each). The CDR3 is 17 residues long. Trimming took 0 bases from V and 4 from J, leaving 20 bases between them. Germline CDR1 is SGHKS and CDR2 is YYEKEE (reference sequence). The CDR3 DNA follows: TGTGCCAGCAGCTTGGGTCCGTCCCGGGGGCTTTTGTACGAGCAGTACTTC. Translated, it gives CASSLGPSRGLLYEQYF.

The chain combines TRBV25-1 with TRBJ1-6; the match to TRBD1 covers 8 bases. The CDR3 totals 15 residues. The ends lost 2 bases at V and 9 bases at J; junction bases unmatched: 6. Germline V gives CDR1 MGHDK, CDR2 SYGVNS. Here the CDR3 DNA reads TGTGCCAGCAGTGAAGGGCGGACAGGGATTTCACCCCTCCACTTT. Translation: CASSEGRTGISPLHF. Full variable domain (outside the CDR3, taken from reference TRBV25-1 and TRBJ1-6): EADIYQTPRYLVIGTGKKITLECSQTMGHDKMYWYQQDPGMELHLIHYSYGVNSTEKGDLSSESTVSRIRTEHFPLTLESARPSHTSQYLCASSEGRTGISPLHFGNGTRLTVT.

This clone was recorded a few times. The chain combines TRBV3-1 (or the pseudogene TRBV3-2) with TRBJ2-7; D is unclear. The CDR3 has 12 amino acids. The ends were cut back, 5 bases at V and 6 bases at J, with 11 bases in the middle. Germline assignment: CDR1 LGHDT and CDR2 YNNKEL (reference sequence). The DNA of the CDR3 is TGTGCCAGCAGCGTTTTCTCGGGCGAGCAGTACTTC. This gives the protein CASSVFSGEQYF.

CDR3 region: CASSYSEQGGYNEQFF. Written as DNA, the CDR3 is TGTGCCAGCAGTTACTCGGAGCAGGGGGGGTACAATGAGCAGTTCTTC. The chain recombines TRBV6-5 with TRBJ2-1; D is perhaps TRBD1 or TRBD2 (7 bases each). Trimming took 0 bases from V and 4 from J, leaving 13 bases between them. The germline V gene encodes CDR1 MNHEY and CDR2 SVGAGI. The CDR3 runs 16 residues.

This chain joins TRBV19 and TRBJ2-1, with a tentative D call TRBD1 (6 bases). This CDR3 region has 15 residues. Trimming took off 5 bases at V and 2 bases at J, with 13 bases between the two ends. The germline V gene has CDR1 LNHDA and CDR2 SQIVND (reference sequence). The CDR3 is CASSPNRDTYNEQFF. The DNA for the CDR3 is TGTGCCAGTAGTCCCAATAGGGACACCTACAATGAGCAGTTCTTC.

The chain employs TRBV25-1 and TRBJ2-5, with 8 bases lining up with TRBD2. V gave up 3 bases and J gave up 2 bases; unmatched junction bases: 8. Germline V gives CDR1 MGHDK, CDR2 SYGVNS. The CDR3 spans 16 residues. The DNA for the CDR3 is TGTGCCAGCAGTGAGCTCCCAGGGACTAGTCAAGAGACCCAGTACTTC. It specifies CASSELPGTSQETQYF.

The chain joins TRBV24-1 to TRBJ2-1; D unresolved. In germline, CDR1 is KGHDR, CDR2 SFDVKD. The ends were cut back, 5 bases at V and 7 bases at J, with 11 bases in the middle. This CDR3 has 13 residues. CDR3 region: CATSGSATNEQFF. For the CDR3, the DNA is TGTGCCACCAGTGGATCGGCCACAAATGAGCAGTTCTTC.